This is a list of T cell receptor beta chains from one sample in a study of blood T cell repertoires in COVID-19. Repertoires were generated with immunoSEQ multiplex PCR, while TCRdb's copy carries only in-frame clones and drops some. Of under 350,000 clones listed, under 90% are singletons. Material: peripheral blood. The receptors shown here come from a man over 45 with acute or convalescent COVID-19. Both conserved end residues are part of each CDR3. The D gene is left open where the match is weak. Clone size is shown for a subset of rows, as once, few, many or a class of expanded clone.

CDR3aa,CDR3nt,j_gene,d_gene,abundance,v_gene
CATTTSYTGELFF,TGTGCCACCACGACTAGCTACACCGGGGAGCTGTTTTTT,TRBJ2-2,TRBD2,once,TRBV15
CASSIATGGVGELFF,TGTGCCAGTAGTATAGCAACTGGCGGGGTGGGGGAGCTGTTTTTT,TRBJ2-2,.,.,TRBV19
CASSLGHYYEQYF,TGTGCCAGCAGTCTTGGACATTACTACGAGCAGTACTTC,TRBJ2-7,.,.,TRBV12-3/TRBV12-4
CASRGTATYEQYF,TGTGCCAGCAGGGGGACAGCGACCTACGAGCAGTACTTC,TRBJ2-7,TRBD1,.,TRBV7-8
CASSPTGSSGYTF,TGCGCCAGCAGCCCGACAGGATCGAGCGGCTACACCTTC,TRBJ1-2,.,.,TRBV5-1
CASSPGQGARAFF,TGTGCCAGTAGCCCGGGACAGGGGGCGCGAGCTTTCTTT,TRBJ1-1,TRBD1,.,TRBV19
CASSVAGGSPTDTQYF,TGTGCCAGCAGCGTAGCCGGGGGATCTCCCACAGATACGCAGTATTTT,TRBJ2-3,.,few,TRBV9
CASSPFSNWDRFSGYTF,TGTGCCAGCTCACCATTTTCAAACTGGGACAGGTTCTCTGGCTACACCTTC,TRBJ1-2,TRBD1,.,TRBV18
CASSLGAYSPLHF,TGTGCCAGCAGCCTTGGTGCCTACTCACCCCTCCACTTT,TRBJ1-6,.,.,TRBV3-1/TRBV3-2
CATSDLLRVGTGYLQGNEQFF,TGTGCCACCAGTGATTTGTTAAGGGTGGGCACAGGCTACCTCCAGGGAAATGAGCAGTTCTTC,TRBJ2-1,.,few,TRBV24-1
CATSLSGGTAIGYTF,TGTGCCACCTCTCTCTCCGGGGGAACCGCTATTGGCTACACCTTC,TRBJ1-2,.,.,TRBV6-5
CASSSSPLDPRTQYF,TGTGCCAGCAGCTCGTCCCCCCTAGACCCGAGGACCCAGTACTTC,TRBJ2-5,.,.,TRBV11-2
CASREGTNTGELFF,TGCGCCAGCAGGGAGGGGACTAACACCGGGGAGCTGTTTTTT,TRBJ2-2,.,.,TRBV5-1
CATIPGQGGETQYF,TGTGCCACCATCCCCGGACAGGGAGGCGAGACCCAGTACTTC,TRBJ2-5,TRBD1,once,TRBV10-3
CAIRPGFDDEQFF,TGTGCCATCCGGCCAGGGTTTGACGATGAGCAGTTCTTC,TRBJ2-1,.,.,TRBV10-3
CAISEGGADEKLFF,TGTGCCATCAGTGAAGGGGGGGCGGATGAAAAACTGTTTTTT,TRBJ1-4,.,.,TRBV10-3
CASSLAGPSSGNTIYF,TGTGCCAGCAGCTTAGCCGGTCCGTCCTCTGGAAACACCATATATTTT,TRBJ1-3,.,.,TRBV7-2
CASSLARGSGDVPTGELFF,TGTGCCAGCAGCTTAGCACGCGGTAGCGGCGACGTTCCTACCGGGGAGCTGTTTTTT,TRBJ2-2,.,.,TRBV7-9
CASSFPGQGAYEQFF,TGCGCCAGCAGCTTTCCGGGACAGGGGGCCTATGAGCAGTTCTTC,TRBJ2-1,TRBD1,.,TRBV5-1
CASSTLRDSEQYF,TGTGCCAGTAGTACCCTTCGGGACTCCGAGCAGTACTTC,TRBJ2-7,.,.,TRBV19
CASSKVQGPYEQYF,TGTGCCAGTAGTAAAGTACAGGGCCCCTACGAGCAGTACTTC,TRBJ2-7,.,once,TRBV19
CASSLTGRDTEAFF,TGTGCCAGCAGTTTGACGGGAAGGGACACTGAAGCTTTCTTT,TRBJ1-1,.,.,TRBV2
CASSFGLADHNEQFF,TGTGCTAGCAGCTTCGGACTAGCGGACCACAATGAGCAGTTCTTC,TRBJ2-1,TRBD2,.,TRBV7-7
CASNRGGGNYEQYF,TGTGCCAGCAATCGAGGAGGCGGGAACTACGAGCAGTACTTC,TRBJ2-7,.,.,TRBV9
CASSPHEAGYTF,TGTGCCAGCAGCCCCCACGAAGCAGGCTACACCTTC,TRBJ1-2,.,.,TRBV11-2
CATSREEGASNQPQHF,TGTGCCACCAGCAGAGAGGAGGGGGCTAGCAATCAGCCCCAGCATTTT,TRBJ1-5,TRBD1,.,TRBV15
CASSKPDVFYYGYTF,TGTGCCAGCAGCAAACCCGACGTGTTTTACTACGGCTACACCTTC,TRBJ1-2,.,many,TRBV5-6
CASTPSGGLTGELFF,TGCGCCAGCACTCCTAGCGGGGGGTTGACCGGGGAGCTGTTTTTT,TRBJ2-2,TRBD2,.,TRBV10-2
CASSSVGGRVWGTEAFF,TGTGCCAGCAGTTCCGTCGGGGGGCGCGTTTGGGGGACTGAAGCTTTCTTT,TRBJ1-1,.,.,TRBV27
CASSPEWRDQETQYF,TGTGCCAGCAGCCCCGAATGGCGGGACCAAGAGACCCAGTACTTC,TRBJ2-5,.,.,TRBV11-2
CAIRTPTMNTEAFF,TGTGCCATCAGGACTCCTACCATGAACACTGAAGCTTTCTTT,TRBJ1-1,.,once,TRBV10-3
CAWRLTAGNSPLHF,TGTGCCTGGAGATTGACGGCCGGGAATTCACCCCTCCACTTT,TRBJ1-6,.,once,TRBV30
CASSLVRATEAFF,TGCGCCAGCAGCTTGGTGAGGGCGACGGAAGCTTTCTTT,TRBJ1-1,.,.,TRBV5-1
CASSFGAIQKLFF,TGTGCCAGCAGCTTTGGGGCCATACAAAAACTGTTTTTT,TRBJ1-4,.,.,TRBV13
CASSRGWPQHF,TGTGCCAGCAGCCGCGGTTGGCCCCAGCATTTT,TRBJ1-5,.,few,TRBV6-2/TRBV6-3
CASSFSGLAGGDTQYF,TGTGCCAGCAGCTTTTCGGGACTAGCGGGGGGAGATACGCAGTATTTT,TRBJ2-3,TRBD2,.,TRBV7-3
CASSEGDRGIKTYNEQFF,TGCGCCAGCAGTGAGGGGGACAGGGGCATAAAAACCTACAATGAGCAGTTCTTC,TRBJ2-1,TRBD1,once,TRBV10-1
CASSSDRASGNTIYF,TGTGCCAGCAGTTCCGACAGGGCCTCTGGAAACACCATATATTTT,TRBJ1-3,TRBD1,.,TRBV27
CASSPSMATTRDRGFAFF,TGTGCCAGCTCACCCTCAATGGCGACGACCCGGGACAGGGGGTTCGCTTTCTTT,TRBJ1-1,TRBD1,.,TRBV18
CASSLDRGRNIQYF,TGTGCCAGCAGTTTAGACAGGGGGAGAAACATTCAGTACTTC,TRBJ2-4,TRBD1,.,TRBV6-5
CASTSPPGNTIYF,TGTGCCAGTACTAGCCCTCCTGGAAACACCATATATTTT,TRBJ1-3,.,.,TRBV19
CASSIPVLSSGNTIYF,TGTGCCAGTAGTATCCCCGTCTTGTCTTCTGGAAACACCATATATTTT,TRBJ1-3,.,.,TRBV19
CASSDGTSGGYNEQFF,TGTGCCAGCAGCGACGGGACTAGCGGGGGGTACAATGAGCAGTTCTTC,TRBJ2-1,TRBD2,.,TRBV5-5
CASSESVDSSYEQYF,TGTGCCAGCAGTGAATCTGTGGACAGCTCCTACGAGCAGTACTTC,TRBJ2-7,.,.,TRBV25-1
CASSERYTGELFF,TGTGCCAGCAGTGAGCGGTACACCGGGGAGCTGTTTTTT,TRBJ2-2,.,.,TRBV2
CASSVDHGTVSNTGELFF,TGTGCCAGCAGCGTAGACCATGGGACTGTGTCAAACACCGGGGAGCTGTTTTTT,TRBJ2-2,.,once,TRBV9
CASSLTSNPLSSGNTIYF,TGTGCCAGCAGCTTAACCTCTAACCCACTCTCTTCTGGAAACACCATATATTTT,TRBJ1-3,.,few,TRBV7-8
CASSLGAAANEKLFF,TGTGCCAGCAGCTTGGGGGCGGCGGCTAATGAAAAACTGTTTTTT,TRBJ1-4,.,.,TRBV7-2
CASSLTRGHRDSPLHF,TGTGCCAGCAGCTTAACGAGGGGACACCGAGATTCACCCCTCCACTTT,TRBJ1-6,.,.,TRBV11-2
CASSLGTGFITEAFF,TGTGCCAGCAGCTTAGGGACAGGGTTCATCACTGAAGCTTTCTTT,TRBJ1-1,TRBD1,.,TRBV7-8
CASSLAGTGDEKLFF,TGCGCCAGCAGCTTGGCCGGGACAGGGGATGAAAAACTGTTTTTT,TRBJ1-4,TRBD1,.,TRBV5-1
CASSLPQGTGELFF,TGCGCCAGCAGTCTCCCTCAGGGCACCGGGGAGCTGTTTTTT,TRBJ2-2,.,.,TRBV10-1
CASSQTANSGNTIYF,TGTGCCAGCAGCCAGACAGCCAACTCTGGAAACACCATATATTTT,TRBJ1-3,.,.,TRBV7-6
CASSSGQGENTEAFF,TGCGCCAGCAGCTCCGGACAGGGGGAGAACACTGAAGCTTTCTTT,TRBJ1-1,TRBD1,.,TRBV5-1
CASSFPRGGLTEAFF,TGCGCCAGCAGCTTCCCTCGGGGGGGGTTGACTGAAGCTTTCTTT,TRBJ1-1,.,.,TRBV5-1
CAISDRAGSYNSPLHF,TGTGCCATCAGTGACAGGGCAGGCTCCTATAATTCACCCCTCCACTTT,TRBJ1-6,.,.,TRBV10-3
CASSLGPPSRANVLTF,TGTGCCAGCAGCCTAGGGCCGCCCTCTCGGGCCAACGTCCTGACTTTC,TRBJ2-6,.,.,TRBV11-2
CASSLDSNAGGAGGYTF,TGTGCCAGCAGCTTAGATTCGAATGCAGGGGGCGCCGGTGGCTACACCTTC,TRBJ1-2,TRBD1,.,TRBV11-2
CAIQGGEYEQYF,TGTGCCATTCAGGGAGGAGAGTACGAGCAGTACTTC,TRBJ2-7,.,.,TRBV10-3